The present TCR beta chain was sequenced within a study of response to subunit inactivated influenza vaccine listed by TCRdb under 2018. Context from the whole study: The study used deep quantitative T cell receptor repertoire profiling to track responses to a trivalent subunit inactivated influenza vaccine. General study outcomes and caveats: According to the authors, only a limited number of new T cells may be recruited by each seasonal influenza vaccination.

As for this clonotype: This receptor's antigen is unknown. Within one base of it there is no much larger clone, and no base qualities were kept.

Per the germline V gene (reference sequence), LNHNV is the CDR1 and YYDKDF is the CDR2. V has 5 bases trimmed and J has 4 bases trimmed; junction bases matching no gene number 3. The CDR3 has 15 amino acids, counting the end cysteine and phenylalanine. Kept here is only the CDR3 DNA, which spans 45 bases and is read in frame from base 1. To prepare the library, RT-PCR was applied. The instrument was an Illumina HiSeq 2500. TCRdb reworked the public reads: Q25 trimming with fastp, MiXCR clone assembly, productive beta chains retained. Under each unique CDR3 protein, matching rows form one entry showing the most common genes and DNA. The sample has around 650,000 distinct CDR3 sequences on record, around 14% of them singletons. Around 10% of the sample rests with the top ten.

The V and J genes are TRBV15 and TRBJ2-1; 12 of the junction bases match TRBD2. Sequenced here: PBMCs from blood, sampled approximately 12 days after vaccination. The sequence derives from a man between 50 and 59 years old who received an inactivated influenza vaccine. Donor details come from another sample of the same person, matched by shared clones. The sequenced DNA is TGTGCCACCAGCGAACTAGCGGGAGGTTACAATGAGCAGTTCTTC. It translates to CATSELAGGYNEQFF.